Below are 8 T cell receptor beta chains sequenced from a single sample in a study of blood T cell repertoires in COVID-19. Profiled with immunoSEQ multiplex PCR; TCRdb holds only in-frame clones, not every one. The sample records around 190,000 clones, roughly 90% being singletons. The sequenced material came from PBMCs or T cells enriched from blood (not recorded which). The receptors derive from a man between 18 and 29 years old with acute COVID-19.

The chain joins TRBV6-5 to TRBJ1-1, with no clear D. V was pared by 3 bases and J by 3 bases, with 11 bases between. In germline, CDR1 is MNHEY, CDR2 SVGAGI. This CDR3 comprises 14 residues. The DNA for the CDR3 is TGTGCCAGCAGTTATATCCGCGCGGACACTGAAGCTTTCTTT. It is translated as CASSYIRADTEAFF.

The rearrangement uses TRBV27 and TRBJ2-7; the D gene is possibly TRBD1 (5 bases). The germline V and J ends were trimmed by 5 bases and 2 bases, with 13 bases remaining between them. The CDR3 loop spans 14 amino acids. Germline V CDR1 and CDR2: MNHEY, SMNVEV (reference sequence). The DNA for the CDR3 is TGTGCCAGCAGTCTTAGGGGAAGAACCTACGAGCAGTACTTC. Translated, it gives CASSLRGRTYEQYF.

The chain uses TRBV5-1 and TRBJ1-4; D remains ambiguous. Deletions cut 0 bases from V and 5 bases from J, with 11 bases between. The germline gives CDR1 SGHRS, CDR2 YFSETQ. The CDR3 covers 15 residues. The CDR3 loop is CASSLEGGKNEKLFF. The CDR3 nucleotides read TGCGCCAGCAGCTTGGAAGGAGGGAAGAATGAAAAACTGTTTTTT.

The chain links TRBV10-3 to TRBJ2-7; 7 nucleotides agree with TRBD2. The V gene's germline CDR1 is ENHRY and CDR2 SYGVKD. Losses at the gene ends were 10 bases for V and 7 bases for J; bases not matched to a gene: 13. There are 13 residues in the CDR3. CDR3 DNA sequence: TGTGCCACGCTGGGGGGGACTGCCATAGAGCAGTACTTC. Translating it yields CATLGGTAIEQYF.

CDR3 amino acids: CASSQESGGAYEQYF. The CDR3, as DNA: TGCGCCAGCAGCCAAGAATCAGGTGGGGCTTACGAGCAGTACTTC. The chain joins TRBV4-3 to TRBJ2-7, with D possibly matching TRBD1 (5 bases). Between the trimmed V and J ends, which lost 0 bases and 4 bases, there was a span of 13 bases. Germline lookup yields CDR1 LGHNA and CDR2 YSLEER. The CDR3 has 15 amino acids.

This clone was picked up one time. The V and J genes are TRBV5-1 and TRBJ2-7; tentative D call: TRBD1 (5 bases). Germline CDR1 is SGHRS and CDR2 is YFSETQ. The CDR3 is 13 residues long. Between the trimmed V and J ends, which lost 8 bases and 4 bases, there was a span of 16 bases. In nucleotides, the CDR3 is TGCGCCAGTTCGACAGAGCCTCAATACGAGCAGTACTTC. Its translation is CASSTEPQYEQYF.

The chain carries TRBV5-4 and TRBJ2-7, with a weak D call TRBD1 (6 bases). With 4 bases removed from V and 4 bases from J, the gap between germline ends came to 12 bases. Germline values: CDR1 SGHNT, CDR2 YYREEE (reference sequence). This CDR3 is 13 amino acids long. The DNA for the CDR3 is TGTGCCAGCAGCGTGGACAGTCTTTACGAGCAGTACTTC. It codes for CASSVDSLYEQYF.

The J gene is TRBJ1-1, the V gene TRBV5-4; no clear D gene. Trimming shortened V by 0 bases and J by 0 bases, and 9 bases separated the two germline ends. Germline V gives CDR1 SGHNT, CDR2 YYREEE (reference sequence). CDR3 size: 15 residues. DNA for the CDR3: TGTGCCAGCAGCTTGGCCCGCGATATGAACACTGAAGCTTTCTTT. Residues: CASSLARDMNTEAFF.